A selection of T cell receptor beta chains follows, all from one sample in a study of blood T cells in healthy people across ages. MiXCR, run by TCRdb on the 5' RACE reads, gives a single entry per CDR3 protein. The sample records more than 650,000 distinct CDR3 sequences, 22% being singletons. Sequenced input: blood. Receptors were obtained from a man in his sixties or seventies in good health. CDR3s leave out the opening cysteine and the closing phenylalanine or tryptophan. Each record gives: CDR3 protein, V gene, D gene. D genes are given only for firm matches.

cdr3_aa: ASGDRGSGHT; v_call: TRBV7-9; d_call: TRBD1
cdr3_aa: ASSLDEGTQY; v_call: TRBV5-1; d_call: .
cdr3_aa: SVEGGRSDEQF; v_call: TRBV29-1; d_call: TRBD2
cdr3_aa: ASSLAPVGDTEAF; v_call: TRBV12-3/TRBV12-4; d_call: .
cdr3_aa: AISEDGGVREKLF; v_call: TRBV10-3; d_call: .
cdr3_aa: ASSPSPPTSTDTQY; v_call: TRBV5-1; d_call: .
cdr3_aa: ASSQVGPSYRETQY; v_call: TRBV14; d_call: .
cdr3_aa: ASSSQGASSSYNEQF; v_call: TRBV12-3/TRBV12-4; d_call: TRBD1
cdr3_aa: ASSYGQGSNQPQH; v_call: TRBV6-6; d_call: TRBD1
cdr3_aa: ASSLDGLPTDTQY; v_call: TRBV5-1; d_call: .
cdr3_aa: ASTVDWTSAGEQF; v_call: TRBV19; d_call: TRBD2
cdr3_aa: TSSSLAGETRY; v_call: TRBV7-9; d_call: TRBD2
cdr3_aa: ASSLGTGESRNQPQH; v_call: TRBV7-9; d_call: TRBD1
cdr3_aa: ASSWTDPTYNEQF; v_call: TRBV5-1; d_call: .
cdr3_aa: ASSAGTGFGTQY; v_call: TRBV9; d_call: .
cdr3_aa: ATSRGTPGDQPQH; v_call: TRBV15; d_call: .
cdr3_aa: ASSHPPRSQNKYNEQF; v_call: TRBV4-1; d_call: .
cdr3_aa: SARGTEAF; v_call: TRBV20-1; d_call: .
cdr3_aa: SARFTEAF; v_call: TRBV29-1; d_call: .
cdr3_aa: ASSEALGGLAFKDTQY; v_call: TRBV6-1; d_call: TRBD2
cdr3_aa: ASVGPSVAEKLF; v_call: TRBV6-1; d_call: .
cdr3_aa: ASSDRVEVEKLF; v_call: TRBV11-3; d_call: TRBD1
cdr3_aa: ASRPGTTNTEAF; v_call: TRBV12-3/TRBV12-4; d_call: .